The next 22 T cell receptor beta chains were all read from a single sample in a study of OX40 agonist ivuxolimab in advanced cancers. Repertoires were generated with immunoSEQ multiplex PCR, while TCRdb's copy carries only in-frame clones and drops some. The sample gives 90,000 to 100,000 clones, nearly 90% of which show up once; roughly 0.16% is in the top ten. The starting material was CD4+ or CD8+ T cells sorted from blood, obtained in a trial of the OX40 agonist ivuxolimab. The source is an adult with an advanced solid tumor such as melanoma, head and neck, liver or kidney cancer.

CDR3 residues: CASSHEQGMSNQPQHF. CDR3 coding DNA: TGTGCCAGCAGCCATGAACAGGGTATGAGCAATCAGCCCCAGCATTTT. The V and J genes are TRBV5-8 and TRBJ1-5; D is perhaps TRBD1 (6 bases). CDR3 length: 16 residues. The germline V gene has CDR1 SGHTS and CDR2 YDEGEE. V shed 4 bases and J shed 1 base, with 15 bases lying between them.

The chain has TRBV4-1 and TRBJ2-5, with D perhaps matching TRBD1 (5 bases). The CDR3 extends over 14 amino acids. Germline CDR1 reads MGHRA; CDR2 reads YSYEKL. Trimming removed 5 bases from V and 2 bases from J, with 12 bases in between. The CDR3 region is CASSTGLRQETQYF. In DNA form, the CDR3 reads TGCGCCAGCAGCACAGGATTGAGGCAAGAGACCCAGTACTTC.

The chain's CDR3 is CASGRRRTSGPGETQYF. The CDR3 coding sequence is TGCGCCAGCGGAAGGAGGCGGACTAGCGGGCCTGGGGAGACCCAGTACTTC. The rearrangement joins TRBV5-1 to TRBJ2-5; 11 nucleotides line up with TRBD2. The length of the CDR3 is 17 residues. V trimming: 7 bases; J trimming: 5 bases; junction bases outside the gene matches: 16. Germline V CDR1 and CDR2: SGHRS, YFSETQ.

The chain uses TRBV10-3 and TRBJ2-3; possible D gene TRBD2, 7 bases. This CDR3 spans 11 amino acids. Between the trimmed V and J ends, which lost 8 bases and 6 bases, there was a span of 9 bases. Germline V gives CDR1 ENHRY, CDR2 SYGVKD. The CDR3 DNA is TGTGCCATCGGGGGGGCGGATACGCAGTATTTT. Translating gives CAIGGADTQYF.

The gene calls are TRBV5-8 and TRBJ2-3; D is unresolved. With 0 bases removed from V and 2 bases from J, the gap between germline ends came to 7 bases. The CDR3 length is 14 residues. Germline values: CDR1 SGHTS, CDR2 YDEGEE. The chain's CDR3 is CASSLGRTTDTQYF. CDR3 nucleotides: TGTGCCAGCAGCTTGGGTCGGACCACAGATACGCAGTATTTT.

The DNA of the CDR3 is TGTGCCTGGACCGTCGGACTTTCCGGGGAGCTGTTTTTT. This sequence encodes CAWTVGLSGELFF. V usage is TRBV30 and J usage is TRBJ2-2; D is possibly TRBD2 (5 bases). This CDR3 spans 13 amino acids. Germline V gene lookup returns CDR1 GTSNPN and CDR2 SVGIG (reference sequence). V shed 4 bases and J shed 6 bases, with 12 bases lying between them.

This clone was counted once. The chain uses TRBV18 and TRBJ1-2; weak D call: TRBD1 (5 bases). Trimming shortened V by 6 bases and J by 8 bases, and 16 bases separated the two germline ends. The CDR3 spans 13 residues. Germline loops: CDR1 KGHSH, CDR2 LQKENI. CDR3 coding DNA: TGTGCCAGCTCCCTGCGGCAGGAGGGGGGCTACACCTTC. Its protein is CASSLRQEGGYTF.

The chain carries TRBV5-1 and TRBJ1-4; weak D call: TRBD1 (5 bases). Per the germline V gene, CDR1 is SGHRS and CDR2 is YFSETQ. This CDR3 has 14 amino acids. Trimming cost V 4 bases and J 7 bases, with 14 bases left between them. The CDR3, as DNA: TGCGCCAGCAGCCTCGGACACTCGGGTGAAAAACTGTTTTTT. Encoded protein: CASSLGHSGEKLFF.

The chain joins TRBV11-2 to TRBJ2-7; 10 bases align to TRBD1. Per germline, CDR1 SGHAT and CDR2 FQNNGV. V was pared by 5 bases and J by 7 bases, with 11 bases of the junction left unmatched. The CDR3 extends over 15 amino acids. CDR3 sequence (DNA): TGTGCCAGCAGCGCCCCGGAGACAGGGGGCGGTGAGCAGTACTTC. Its translation is CASSAPETGGGEQYF.

The chain links TRBV30 to TRBJ1-5, with TRBD1 matching over 8 bases. CDR1 and CDR2 (germline): GTSNPN, SVGIG (reference sequence). CDR3 length: 14 amino acids. The V segment lost 2 bases and the J segment 6 bases; nucleotides outside the gene matches: 6. The CDR3 sequence is CAWSLGQGPQPQHF. The CDR3 DNA is TGTGCCTGGAGTCTTGGACAGGGTCCTCAGCCCCAGCATTTT.

The chain joins TRBV15 to TRBJ1-4; D unclear. V was trimmed by 3 bases and J by 6 bases, leaving 14 bases between them. CDR1 is LNHNV and CDR2 is YYDKDF in the germline V gene (reference sequence). The length of the CDR3 is 15 residues. This chain's CDR3 is CATSRSPAWDEKLFF. DNA for the CDR3: TGTGCCACCAGCAGGAGTCCTGCATGGGATGAAAAACTGTTTTTT. The full variable domain, in which reference TRBV15 and TRBJ1-4 provide the parts outside the CDR3, is DAMVIQNPRYQVTQFGKPVTLSCSQTLNHNVMYWYQQKSSQAPKLLFHYYDKDFNNEADTPDNFQSRRPNTSFCFLDIRSPGLGDTAMYLCATSRSPAWDEKLFFGSGTQLSVL.

This clone was observed once. V gene TRBV7-3 combines with J gene TRBJ2-3; D is perhaps TRBD1 or TRBD2 (5 bases each). CDR3 length: 15 residues. V gave up 5 bases and J gave up 4 bases, with 16 bases separating them. CDR1 and CDR2 from the germline V gene are SGHTA and FQGTGA. The CDR3 loop reads CASSEAGTRPDTQYF. The CDR3 nucleotides read TGTGCCAGCAGCGAGGCCGGGACCAGGCCAGATACGCAGTATTTT. The whole variable domain, remainder taken from reference TRBV7-3 and TRBJ2-3, is GAGVSQTPSNKVTEKGKYVELRCDPISGHTALYWYRQSLGQGPEFLIYFQGTGAADDSGLPNDRFFAVRPEGSVSTLKIQRTERGDSAVYLCASSEAGTRPDTQYFGPGTRLTVL.

This chain uses TRBV18 with TRBJ2-7; the D gene is possibly TRBD1 (6 bases). V was trimmed by 5 bases and J by 4 bases, leaving 9 bases between them. CDR3 length: 12 amino acids. Germline CDR1 and CDR2: KGHSH and LQKENI. Written as DNA, the CDR3 is TGTGCCAGCTCAAACCAGGGGTACGAGCAGTACTTC. Translating it yields CASSNQGYEQYF.

This chain joins TRBV19 and TRBJ2-1, with D possibly being TRBD2 (6 bases). This CDR3 contains 12 residues. V lost 7 bases, J lost 6 bases, and 10 bases lay in between. The germline gives CDR1 LNHDA, CDR2 SQIVND (reference sequence). The CDR3: CASIGGGNEQFF. CDR3 nucleotides: TGTGCCAGTATCGGGGGAGGCAATGAGCAGTTCTTC.

The chain couples TRBV19 to TRBJ2-2; weak D call: TRBD1 (6 bases). The germline gives CDR1 LNHDA, CDR2 SQIVND (reference sequence). V lost 6 bases and J lost 2, with 13 bases in between. The CDR3 spans 15 residues. CDR3 residues: CASSLLGGNTGELFF. DNA of the CDR3: TGTGCCAGTAGCCTACTTGGGGGCAACACCGGGGAGCTGTTTTTT.

The J gene is TRBJ2-2, the V gene TRBV27; no clear D. Per the germline V gene, CDR1 is MNHEY and CDR2 is SMNVEV (reference sequence). The V end lost 6 bases, the J end lost 6 bases, and 11 bases lay between the germline ends. The CDR3 is 13 residues long. CDR3 nucleotide sequence: TGTGCCAGCAGATACCTAGGATCCGGGGAGCTGTTTTTT. Amino acid sequence: CASRYLGSGELFF.

Comment on this clone: Additional DNA sequences in this sample encode the identical CDR3. V gene TRBV5-1 combines with J gene TRBJ1-5; the D gene is possibly TRBD1 (5 bases). Germline-derived CDR1 and CDR2 are SGHRS and YFSETQ. The CDR3 runs to 14 residues. V was clipped by 0 bases and J by 4 bases, with 8 bases between them. CDR3 nucleotide sequence: TGCGCCAGCAGCTTGGGACAGTCAAATCAGCCCCAGCATTTT. Translating gives CASSLGQSNQPQHF.

This chain links TRBV18 with TRBJ1-1; perhaps TRBD1 as D (5 bases). V was cut by 0 bases and J by 0 bases, with 11 bases left in between. The CDR3 consists of 16 residues. Germline loops: CDR1 KGHSH, CDR2 LQKENI. The CDR3 coding sequence is TGTGCCAGCTCACCACCGTACGGGACGGTGAACACTGAAGCTTTCTTT. This codes for CASSPPYGTVNTEAFF.

This rearrangement joins TRBV2 to TRBJ1-1; 7 nucleotides align to TRBD1. Germline CDR1 is SNHLY and CDR2 is FYNNEI. The CDR3 sequence is 15 residues long. The trim removed 6 bases at V and 4 bases at J, leaving 11 bases unmatched. In DNA form, the CDR3 reads TGTGCCAGCAGAGGGGACAGAGGGTTGGGCACTGAAGCTTTCTTT. It specifies CASRGDRGLGTEAFF.

The CDR3 sequence: CASSKDPRKYNEQFF. The CDR3, as DNA: TGTGCCAGCAGCAAGGACCCAAGAAAGTACAATGAGCAGTTCTTC. The chain links TRBV7-2 to TRBJ2-1; D gene unclear. The CDR3 covers 15 residues. Trimming removed 5 bases at V and 4 bases at J, with 15 bases between. Per germline, CDR1 SGHTA and CDR2 FQGNSA.

This clone appeared a single time. The chain couples TRBV30 to TRBJ2-4, with 9 positions matching TRBD1. V lost 3 bases to trimming and J lost 0 bases; unmatched junction nucleotides: 12. CDR1 is GTSNPN and CDR2 is SVGIG in the germline V gene (reference sequence). The CDR3 covers 18 residues. CDR3 nucleotides: TGTGCCTGGAGCCGTCTATGGACAGGGGATTTAGCCAAAAACATTCAGTACTTC. Its translation: CAWSRLWTGDLAKNIQYF.

In this sample, this clone turned up once. The genes are TRBV19 and TRBJ2-2, with 7 bases identical to TRBD1. Trimming at V came to 4 bases and at J to 6 bases, leaving 8 bases not matched to a gene. The CDR3 is made up of 15 amino acids. Germline CDR1 is LNHDA and CDR2 is SQIVND (reference sequence). As DNA, the CDR3 is TGTGCCAGTAGTAAACGAACAGGGGATCCCGGGGAGCTGTTTTTT. It codes for CASSKRTGDPGELFF. Together with reference TRBV19 and TRBJ2-2, the CDR3 gives the full variable domain: DGGITQSPKYLFRKEGQNVTLSCEQNLNHDAMYWYRQDPGQGLRLIYYSQIVNDFQKGDIAEGYSVSREKKESFPLTVTSAQKNPTAFYLCASSKRTGDPGELFFGEGSRLTVL.